These 28 T cell receptor beta chains were sequenced from one sample in a study of blood T cell repertoires in COVID-19 (dated by TCRdb to 2018 to 2020). Library preparation was by the immunoSEQ multiplex PCR assay. Imported from immuneACCESS, the table was reduced by TCRdb to in-frame sequences with V and J called. These copies leave out some clones; in studies compared against another copy, an unresolved V gene accounts for under half, and the cause of the remainder is not known. Recorded for this sample are a few hundred thousand clones; roughly 84% of them occurred a single time. The ten most abundant clones make up about 13% of the sample. Sequencing used peripheral blood. These receptor sequences come from a human donor in a cohort sampled during active COVID-19.

The CDR3 DNA is TGTGCCAGCTCACTAGGGGGCGGCTACGAGCAGTACTTC. Translation gives CASSLGGGYEQYF. The rearrangement uses TRBV18 and TRBJ2-7, with 7 bases aligning to TRBD1. The length of the CDR3 is 13 residues. Germline assignment: CDR1 KGHSH and CDR2 LQKENI. Germline trimming cut 4 bases from V and 3 bases from J; bases unmatched to any gene: 3. Drawing the rest from reference TRBV18 and TRBJ2-7, the complete variable domain is NAGVMQNPRHLVRRRGQEARLRCSPMKGHSHVYWYRQLPEEGLKFMVYLQKENIIDESGMPKERFSAEFPKEGPSILRIQQVVRGDSAAYFCASSLGGGYEQYFGPGTRLTVT.

The chain recombines TRBV5-1 with TRBJ2-5, with D possibly matching TRBD1 (5 bases). V was trimmed by 4 bases and J by 5 bases, leaving 18 bases between them. The CDR3 spans 15 residues. CDR1 and CDR2 from the germline V gene are SGHRS and YFSETQ. The CDR3 DNA reads as TGCGCCAGCAGCCCATTAATAGGGGTGAGGGAGACCCAGTACTTC. Residues: CASSPLIGVRETQYF. The whole variable domain, remainder taken from reference TRBV5-1 and TRBJ2-5, is KAGVTQTPRYLIKTRGQQVTLSCSPISGHRSVSWYQQTPGQGLQFLFEYFSETQRNKGNFPGRFSGRQFSNSRSEMNVSTLELGDSALYLCASSPLIGVRETQYFGPGTRLLVL.

The chain joins TRBV28 to TRBJ2-1; the match to TRBD2 covers 13 bases. V dropped 4 bases and J dropped 6; count of bases not matched to a gene: 18. The CDR3 contains 20 residues. Germline CDR1 MDHEN, CDR2 SYDVKM. The CDR3 DNA sequence: TGTGCCAGCAGTTCCCTAAGGACTAGCGGGAGTTCGAACGCGCCCAATGAGCAGTTCTTC. Translation: CASSSLRTSGSSNAPNEQFF.

With respect to this clone: The DNA is left out, because the CDR3 cannot be placed on it with certainty; the CDR3 is given as TCRdb lists it. This chain connects TRBV6-1 to TRBJ2-1; the table's TRBD2 call for D was not verified on the DNA. 11 amino acids form the CDR3, both terminal residues included. Germline V gene sequence: CDR1 MNHNS, CDR2 SASEGT. CDR3 loop: CASSDWAYGIF.

The V call is TRBV6-4, the J call TRBJ2-7, with TRBD2 identical over 7 bases. V gave up 6 bases and J gave up 0 bases; unmatched junction bases: 8. The CDR3 contains 15 residues. The germline gives CDR1 MRHNA, CDR2 SNTAGT. The chain's CDR3 is CASRRGLTFSYEQYF. For the CDR3, the DNA is TGTGCCAGCAGGAGGGGACTAACTTTCTCCTACGAGCAGTACTTC.

The CDR3 spells CASKQNHEQYF. The CDR3 bases are TGTGCCAGCAAACAGAACCACGAGCAGTACTTC. V and J are TRBV27 and TRBJ2-7; D is unresolved. The ends were cut back, 7 bases at V and 5 bases at J, with 9 bases in the middle. This CDR3 has 11 residues. CDR1 is MNHEY and CDR2 is SMNVEV in the germline V gene (reference sequence).

This clone is a singleton in its sample. This rearrangement joins TRBV2 to TRBJ1-5, with 7 bases aligning to TRBD1. Trimming removed 6 bases from V and 3 bases from J; junction bases left unmatched: 5. The germline CDR1 and CDR2 sequences are SNHLY and FYNNEI. The CDR3 is 14 residues long. CDR3 sequence: CASRLQGTNQPQHF. CDR3 DNA: TGTGCCAGCAGGCTACAGGGGACCAATCAGCCCCAGCATTTT.

V usage is TRBV27 and J usage is TRBJ1-1, with D tentatively TRBD1 (5 bases). V was pared by 3 bases and J by 4 bases, with 12 bases between. The germline V gene has CDR1 MNHEY and CDR2 SMNVEV (reference sequence). This CDR3 comprises 14 residues. The CDR3 DNA sequence: TGTGCCAGCAGTTTGTGGGGCAAAGGCACTGAAGCTTTCTTT. As protein: CASSLWGKGTEAFF.

The chain recombines TRBV6-6 with TRBJ2-2; 7 nucleotides agree with TRBD2. With 8 bases clipped from V and 4 bases from J, the junction kept 4 bases outside the gene matches. CDR1 and CDR2 from the germline V gene are MNHNY and SVGAGI (reference sequence). This CDR3 region has 13 residues. The CDR3 sequence is CASDWGGTGELFF. Written as DNA, the CDR3 is TGTGCCAGCGATTGGGGGGGCACCGGGGAGCTGTTTTTT.

The J gene is TRBJ1-2, the V gene TRBV29-1; D is ambiguous. V was shortened by 0 bases and J by 4 bases, with 6 bases between the two germline ends. The CDR3 is 12 amino acids. Germline CDR1 is SQVTM and CDR2 is ANQGSEA. The CDR3 sequence: CSVEDFLYGYTF. The DNA for the CDR3 is TGCAGCGTTGAAGATTTTCTCTATGGCTACACCTTC.

The V call is TRBV12-3 or TRBV12-4, the J call TRBJ2-7; TRBD1 might be the D (6 bases). V gave up 6 bases and J gave up 2 bases, with 11 bases separating them. CDR3 length equals 13 residues. CDR3 loop: CASSLGQPYEQYF. In nucleotides, the CDR3 is TGTGCCAGCAGCCTGGGACAACCCTACGAGCAGTACTTC.

The chain is built from TRBV2 and TRBJ2-5; D is possibly TRBD2 (5 bases). CDR3 size: 14 residues. Germline values: CDR1 SNHLY, CDR2 FYNNEI. V was clipped by 6 bases and J by 3 bases, with 14 bases between them. Written as DNA, the CDR3 is TGTGCCAGCAGCGCCGTTCTAGCTAAAGAGACCCAGTACTTC. Residues: CASSAVLAKETQYF.

The V call is TRBV15, the J call TRBJ2-3; perhaps TRBD1 as D (6 bases). CDR3 length: 13 residues. Germline lookup yields CDR1 LNHNV and CDR2 YYDKDF (reference sequence). The V end was cut by 0 bases, the J end by 9 bases, with 10 bases between. The CDR3 here is CATSRDLQGTQYF. The CDR3 DNA follows: TGTGCCACCAGCAGAGATCTCCAGGGGACGCAGTATTTT.

The V call is TRBV6-6, the J call TRBJ2-1; 8 positions match TRBD2. Germline assignment: CDR1 MNHNY and CDR2 SVGAGI (reference sequence). The CDR3 consists of 16 residues. J gave up 8 bases and V 4 bases, and 13 bases lay outside the gene matches. CDR3 in amino acids: CASSFAFGRAVDEQFF. The DNA for the CDR3 is TGTGCCAGCAGTTTCGCCTTCGGGAGGGCCGTAGATGAGCAGTTCTTC.

For this clone: The sample contains more than one DNA sequence encoding this CDR3. The chain joins TRBV28 to TRBJ2-5; TRBD2 agrees at 8 bases. Germline assignment: CDR1 MDHEN and CDR2 SYDVKM. The V segment lost 3 bases and the J segment 5 bases; nucleotides outside the gene matches: 8. The length of the CDR3 is 15 residues. CDR3 sequence reads: CASSFINRGGETQYF. The CDR3 bases are TGTGCCAGCAGTTTTATTAACCGGGGGGGGGAGACCCAGTACTTC.

The chain couples TRBV28 to TRBJ2-1; 9 bases are a match to TRBD2. The V gene end was trimmed by 1 base and the J gene end by 3 bases; junction bases not matched to a gene: 7. The CDR3 totals 17 residues. CDR1 is MDHEN and CDR2 is SYDVKM in the germline V gene. Here the CDR3 reads CASSLSSSGSNYNEQFF. The CDR3 bases are TGTGCCAGCAGTTTATCGAGTAGCGGGAGTAACTACAATGAGCAGTTCTTC.

The chain employs TRBV19 and TRBJ1-2; D possibly corresponds to TRBD1 (6 bases). V shed 3 bases and J shed 7 bases, with 18 bases lying between them. The V gene's germline CDR1 is LNHDA and CDR2 SQIVND (reference sequence). This CDR3 contains 15 residues. The CDR3 region is CASSILTTGLGGYTF. The CDR3 DNA follows: TGTGCCAGTAGTATCCTGACTACAGGGTTGGGTGGCTACACCTTC. The whole variable domain, filled in from reference TRBV19 and TRBJ1-2, reads DGGITQSPKYLFRKEGQNVTLSCEQNLNHDAMYWYRQDPGQGLRLIYYSQIVNDFQKGDIAEGYSVSREKKESFPLTVTSAQKNPTAFYLCASSILTTGLGGYTFGSGTRLTVV.

The rearrangement joins TRBV6-5 to TRBJ2-7, with 7 bases aligning to TRBD1. The CDR3 has 16 amino acids. V lost 0 bases, J lost 3 bases, and 8 bases stayed unmatched. Per germline, CDR1 MNHEY and CDR2 SVGAGI. The CDR3 reads CASSYSARSGGYEQYF. In DNA form, the CDR3 reads TGTGCCAGCAGTTACTCGGCGAGGTCAGGGGGCTACGAGCAGTACTTC.

The V and J genes are TRBV6-5 and TRBJ2-7; 7 positions agree with TRBD2. The CDR3 is 13 amino acids. Per the germline V gene, CDR1 is MNHEY and CDR2 is SVGAGI. The trim removed 6 bases at V and 4 bases at J, leaving 6 bases unmatched. The CDR3 is CASRTPGGYEQYF. The CDR3 region has the DNA TGTGCCAGCAGAACCCCCGGGGGGTACGAGCAGTACTTC.

The genes are TRBV7-2 and TRBJ1-5, with 7 bases aligning to TRBD1. Per germline, CDR1 SGHTA and CDR2 FQGNSA. The CDR3 runs to 15 residues. The ends lost 5 bases at V and 7 bases at J; junction bases unmatched: 11. The chain's CDR3 is CASSPRQGGWQPQHF. The CDR3 DNA reads TGTGCCAGCAGCCCAAGACAGGGTGGATGGCAGCCCCAGCATTTT.

CDR3 nucleotide sequence: TGTGCCAGCAGCCAAGGGGAAGCAACTAATGAAAAACTGTTTTTT. Translating gives CASSQGEATNEKLFF. The V and J genes are TRBV7-9 and TRBJ1-4, with a possible D match to TRBD1 (5 bases). This CDR3 is 15 amino acids long. The germline V gene encodes CDR1 SEHNR and CDR2 FQNEAQ (reference sequence). V was clipped by 5 bases and J by 0 bases, with 10 bases between them.

There are a few counts of this clone. The rearrangement links TRBV28 to TRBJ2-7; D gene unclear. CDR3 length: 14 residues. Germline CDR1 MDHEN, CDR2 SYDVKM. The V gene lost 1 base and the J gene lost 2 bases, with 9 bases spanning the gap. The DNA for the CDR3 is TGTGCCAGCAGTTTATATAATTCTGCCTACGAGCAGTACTTC. Protein sequence: CASSLYNSAYEQYF.

The chain joins TRBV5-1 to TRBJ2-7, with TRBD2 as a possible D gene (5 bases). Trimming removed 0 bases at V and 0 bases at J, with 10 bases between. The CDR3 consists of 15 residues. Germline V gives CDR1 SGHRS, CDR2 YFSETQ. The CDR3 loop reads CASSLGLAASYEQYF. The CDR3 DNA is TGCGCCAGCAGCTTGGGGCTAGCTGCCTCCTACGAGCAGTACTTC.

This clone was found once. The chain employs TRBV13 and TRBJ2-1; 12 bases fit TRBD2. This CDR3 region has 18 residues. The J segment lost 6 bases and the V segment lost 0 bases, leaving 9 bases of the junction unmatched. Per germline, CDR1 PRHDT and CDR2 FYEKMQ (reference sequence). The DNA of the CDR3 is TGTGCCAGCAGCTTAGGGCCAAGCCCGGGACTAGCGGGCAATGAGCAGTTCTTC. Encoded protein: CASSLGPSPGLAGNEQFF.

This chain connects TRBV2 to TRBJ2-5; TRBD1 matches 7 bases. J lost 2 bases, V lost 4 bases, and 7 bases had no gene match. In germline, CDR1 is SNHLY, CDR2 FYNNEI. The CDR3 has 15 amino acids. This chain's CDR3 is CASSADRLNQETQYF. CDR3 sequence (DNA): TGTGCCAGCAGTGCGGACAGGCTAAATCAAGAGACCCAGTACTTC. The full variable domain, in which reference TRBV2 and TRBJ2-5 provide the parts outside the CDR3, is EPEVTQTPSHQVTQMGQEVILRCVPISNHLYFYWYRQILGQKVEFLVSFYNNEISEKSEIFDDQFSVERPDGSNFTLKIRSTKLEDSAMYFCASSADRLNQETQYFGPGTRLLVL.

The chain carries TRBV5-1 and TRBJ1-2; perhaps TRBD1 as D (6 bases). CDR1 and CDR2 from the germline V gene are SGHRS and YFSETQ. Trimming removed 6 bases from V and 5 bases from J, with 20 bases in between. This CDR3 region has 15 residues. The CDR3 here is CASTINPTGQYGYTF. CDR3 DNA sequence: TGCGCCAGCACCATAAATCCGACAGGCCAGTATGGCTACACCTTC.

The rearrangement links TRBV11-1 to TRBJ2-7; D gene ambiguous. With 5 bases removed from V and 2 bases from J, the gap between germline ends came to 16 bases. Germline V gene lookup returns CDR1 SGHAT and CDR2 FQDESV (reference sequence). The CDR3 extends over 15 amino acids. CDR3 sequence: CASSPLPRPPYEQYF. In DNA, the CDR3 is TGTGCCAGCAGCCCCCTTCCGAGGCCCCCCTACGAGCAGTACTTC. Filled out from reference TRBV11-1 and TRBJ2-7, the complete variable domain reads EAEVAQSPRYKITEKSQAVAFWCDPISGHATLYWYRQILGQGPELLVQFQDESVVDDSQLPKDRFSAERLKGVDSTLKIQPAELGDSAMYLCASSPLPRPPYEQYFGPGTRLTVT.

V and J are TRBV4-1 and TRBJ2-3; D gene ambiguous. Germline assignment: CDR1 MGHRA and CDR2 YSYEKL. CDR3 size: 12 residues. V was cut by 0 bases and J by 7 bases, with 5 bases left in between. CDR3 sequence reads: CASSQDPNTQYF. CDR3 in DNA: TGCGCCAGCAGCCAAGACCCAAATACGCAGTATTTT.